This T cell receptor beta chain was retrieved from a study of control samples from healthy donors and cancer patients. The CDR3 runs to 18 residues. Trimming cost V 10 bases and J 5 bases; bases outside gene matches: 21. The germline CDR1 and CDR2 sequences are SGHAT and FQNNGV. Only in-frame clones appear in the TCRdb table, and some are missing; sequencing was by immunoSEQ multiplex PCR. The table lists roughly 150,000 clones, about 91% of them singletons. This chain uses TRBV11-2 with TRBJ2-2; 8 bases line up with TRBD1. The sequenced sample consisted of blood. The receptor was isolated from a man younger than 35 in good health. For the CDR3, the DNA is TGTGCCACCGGGTTATTTTTTATAGACAGGGGAAGAACCGGGGAGCTGTTTTTT. It encodes CATGLFFIDRGRTGELFF.